This T cell receptor beta chain is from a study of vaccination effects on CD4 cells after COVID-19. Worth noting for this clone: Its antigen remains unknown.

Using immunoSEQ multiplex PCR, the repertoire was profiled, and TCRdb retains in-frame clones only, with some absent. This sample carries around 20,000 clones, 70% to 80% of them seen once, and the ten largest clones take less than 50%. Regarding the study as a whole: After vaccination, spike-reactive clones in convalescents were mostly new vaccine-induced clones.

With the ViraFEST assay, the study expanded antigen-specific CD4+ T cells using viral peptide pools, then sequenced them. Subsequent to ten to eleven days of culture, CD4+ T cells were isolated. This individual contracted SARS-CoV-2 between March and December 2020, as verified by PCR. Half the medium was replaced with IL-2 medium on days 3 and 7. This sequence originates from a human donor who had a prior SARS-CoV-2 infection. The source material was CD4+ T cells from PBMCs cultured with a peptide pool, sampled before COVID-19 vaccination.

The CDR3 reads CASSERGRYAIYF. In nucleotides, the CDR3 is TGTGCCAGCAGTGAACGGGGGCGGTATGCCATATATTTT. The chain recombines TRBV6-1 with TRBJ1-3, with D perhaps TRBD1 (6 bases). Germline CDR1 is MNHNS and CDR2 is SASEGT. V lost 2 bases and J 11 bases, leaving 13 bases between the germline ends. The length of the CDR3 is 13 residues.